This TCR beta chain is from a study of cytotoxic CD8 clonotypes in ibrutinib-treated CLL (dated by TCRdb to the early 2020s). The study in broad terms: The cohort was composed of around twelve relapsed/refractory and about 16 treatment-naive patients; IGHV unmutated status was identified in approximately 17 patients. On average, each sample had some 260,000 productive templates and 96,000 or so productive rearrangements. Samples at response were collected after a median of around twelve months of treatment, with a range of roughly 6 to 40 months. Cryopreserved peripheral blood mononuclear cells were collected at three points: before therapy, at response, and at either sustained remission or disease progression. Patients were still on ibrutinib when every remission and progressive disease sample was collected. Partial responses were observed in approximately 24 patients and complete responses in 2; after a median follow-up of 68 months, remission was maintained in around 14 patients and progression was observed in around twelve. Of the roughly 81 people in the trial, approximately 24 had longitudinal samples available.

Each clonotype received, on average, about 10x coverage in deep resolution sequencing performed on a MiSeq, where the target depth lay between 1 in 1 million and 1 in 200,000 T cells. The immunoSEQ hsTCRB Kit was used to generate TCR beta libraries. Under the source paper's analysis protocol: Data were analyzed with ImmunoSEQ Data Assistant and ImmunoSEQ Analyzer, with V, D and J genes assigned per IMGT definitions. Clonality was computed as one minus normalized Shannon entropy of productive rearrangement frequencies, ranging from 0 to 1. Only overrepresented clonotypes making up at least 0.05% of each patient's repertoire were included in the public clonotype analysis. Repertoires from some twelve age-matched healthy donors in immuneACCESS were used as clonality controls. Imported from immuneACCESS, the table was reduced by TCRdb to in-frame sequences with V and J called. These copies leave out some clones; in studies compared against another copy, an unresolved V gene accounts for under half, and the cause of the remainder is not known. For V, J and clone size, that table is used; D and trimming come from the DNA. The sample table contains about 300,000 clones; only one count was recorded for about 72% of them. The ten biggest clones cover about 5.3% of the sample.

This clone came up once. Its antigen target is currently unknown. Base qualities are missing; no much larger clone stands one base away. V is cut by 2 bases and J by 2 bases, and the space between the germline ends is 11 bases. The CDR3 runs 15 residues from the cysteine to the phenylalanine. Only the CDR3 DNA stays, 45 bases, in frame from base 1. From a lookup of the germline V gene (reference sequence), CDR1 and CDR2 are SEHNR and FQNEAQ. Overall study results and their limits: Sampling times were not matched between patients in sustained remission and patients whose disease was progressing, and lymph node repertoires were not examined. At ibrutinib response clonality went up, during sustained remission it held steady, and at progression it dropped back toward baseline. Public clonotypes were found to be uncommon and were observed to contract or remain stable during treatment; the increase in clonality was shown to reflect expansion of private clonotypes at ibrutinib response. At baseline, clonality was higher than in age-matched healthy donors and showed a strong correlation with circulating CD8+ T-cell counts.

The time point label here, explained by the study, means: progressive disease on ibrutinib. Around 1.8 micrograms of genomic DNA were extracted from cryopreserved PBMCs for TCR beta library preparation. High-throughput TCR beta sequencing was performed on longitudinal blood samples from CLL patients receiving ibrutinib monotherapy. The patients were enrolled in a single-center, open-label phase 2 trial of ibrutinib monotherapy. This TCR came from a human donor with chronic lymphocytic leukemia. The chain is assembled from TRBV7-9 and TRBJ2-3; no D gene call is confident. Material: PBMCs, obtained at disease progression, from a patient treated with ibrutinib. The CDR3 protein: CASSLRPQLTDTQYF. The DNA reads as follows: TGTGCCAGCAGCTTACGACCACAGCTCACAGATACGCAGTATTTT.